The T cell receptor (beta chain) described here comes from a study of blood T cells in healthy people across ages. With a J-beta primer mix and a sample-barcoded 5' primer, a second PCR ran about 7 to 11 cycles. TCRdb ran MiXCR on the 5' RACE reads and lists one entry per CDR3 protein. The data hold over 950,000 distinct CDR3 sequences, with 45% to 60% observed a single time. Details on this clonotype: Sequence at one end of the junction differs from germline and may be a read error.

CDR1 and CDR2 (germline): LGHNA, YSLEER. This CDR3 is 16 amino acids long. Sequenced sample: blood. V gene TRBV4-3 combines with J gene TRBJ1-6, with 9 nucleotides matching TRBD1. The sequence came from a woman aged 60 to 75 in good health. DNA of the CDR3: TGCGCCAGCAGCCGGGCTACGGGACAGGGCAATTCACCCCCCCACTTT. Protein: CASSRATGQGNSPPHF.